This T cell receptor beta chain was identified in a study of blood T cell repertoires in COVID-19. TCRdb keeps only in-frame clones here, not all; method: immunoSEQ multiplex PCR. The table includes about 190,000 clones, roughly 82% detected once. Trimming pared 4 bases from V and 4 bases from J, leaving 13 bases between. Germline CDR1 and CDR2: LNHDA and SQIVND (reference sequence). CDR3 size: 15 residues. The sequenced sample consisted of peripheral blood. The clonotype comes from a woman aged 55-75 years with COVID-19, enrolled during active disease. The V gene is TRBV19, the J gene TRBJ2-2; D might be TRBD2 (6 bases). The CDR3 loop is CASSSSVGGTGELFF. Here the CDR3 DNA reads TGTGCCAGTAGTAGTTCGGTGGGGGGCACCGGGGAGCTGTTTTTT.